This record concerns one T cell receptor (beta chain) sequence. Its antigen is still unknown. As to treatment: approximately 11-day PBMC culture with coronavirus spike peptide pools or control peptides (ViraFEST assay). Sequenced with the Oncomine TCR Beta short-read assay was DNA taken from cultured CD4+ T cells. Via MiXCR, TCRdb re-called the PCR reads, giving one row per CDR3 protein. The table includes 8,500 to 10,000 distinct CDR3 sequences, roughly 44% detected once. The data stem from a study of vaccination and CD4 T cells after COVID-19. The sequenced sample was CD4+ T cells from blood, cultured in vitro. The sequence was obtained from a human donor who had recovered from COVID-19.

Written as DNA, the CDR3 is TGTGCCAGCAGGGGCGGGGGGGCCGGGGAGACCCAGTACTTC. This codes for CASRGGGAGETQYF. This chain uses TRBV2 with TRBJ2-5, with 9 bases matching TRBD2. The CDR3 runs to 14 residues. Germline assignment: CDR1 SNHLY and CDR2 FYNNEI. With 6 bases clipped from V and 5 bases from J, the junction kept 7 bases outside the gene matches.